This T cell receptor (beta chain) was captured in a study of blood T cell repertoires in COVID-19. Study-level background: Sites across the United States, Italy and Spain contributed samples from acute and convalescent COVID-19. The cDNA or gDNA used as material had been derived from T cells, B-cell-depleted T cells, or PBMCs.

In the original workflow: For nucleated cells, counts were estimated from reference gene primer amplification. The data were produced by immunoSEQ multiplex PCR, yet TCRdb's version contains in-frame clones alone and is incomplete. Clonal size and the V and J genes are those of that table, whereas D and trimming came from the DNA. In the table there are fewer than 150,000 clones, over 75% of which are singletons. CDR3 length: 15 amino acids. From germline, CDR1 is MNHEY and CDR2 SVGEGT. V lost 5 bases and J 2 bases, leaving 16 bases between the germline ends. The sample comprised peripheral blood. The origin of this receptor is an older woman who had recovered from COVID-19. The rearrangement joins TRBV6-2 or TRBV6-3 to TRBJ2-7; D remains unclear. DNA of the CDR3: TGTGCCAGCAGTGCCCACTCACGGAGCACCTACGAGCAGTACTTC. Translation gives CASSAHSRSTYEQYF.